These T cell receptor beta chains were read from a single sample in a study of T cell responses to AZD1222 COVID-19 vaccine. Sequencing used immunoSEQ multiplex PCR; TCRdb keeps in-frame clones, though not all of them. The sample lists around 100,000 clones, around nine tenths occurring once. The sequenced sample was peripheral blood, obtained on day 0 of AZD1222 vaccination. All receptors come from an adult in good health. The CDR3 runs from the conserved cysteine through the conserved F or W. The D gene is left open where the match is weak. Size values are once, few and many counts, or a class for expanded clones, and some rows have none.

cdr3_aa: CASARPSDRFGYTF
cdr3_nt: TGTGCCAGCGCCCGCCCTTCAGACCGCTTTGGCTACACCTTC
clone_size: .
d_call: .
v_call: TRBV9
j_call: TRBJ1-2
cdr3_length: 14

cdr3_aa: CASSPRDRGNTEAFF
cdr3_nt: TGTGCCAGCAGTCCTCGGGACAGGGGGAACACTGAAGCTTTCTTT
clone_size: .
d_call: TRBD1
v_call: TRBV6-5
j_call: TRBJ1-1
cdr3_length: 15

cdr3_aa: CASSLERSGNTIYF
cdr3_nt: TGCGCCAGCAGCTTGGAGAGATCTGGAAACACCATATATTTT
clone_size: .
d_call: .
v_call: TRBV5-1
j_call: TRBJ1-3
cdr3_length: 14

cdr3_aa: CASSLRQGKAFF
cdr3_nt: TGTGCCAGCAGCTTAAGGCAGGGCAAGGCTTTCTTT
clone_size: .
d_call: .
v_call: TRBV7-2
j_call: TRBJ1-1
cdr3_length: 12

cdr3_aa: CASSLGSAGVGHEQYF
cdr3_nt: TGCGCCAGCAGCTTGGGATCCGCGGGAGTCGGCCACGAGCAGTACTTC
clone_size: .
d_call: TRBD2
v_call: TRBV5-1
j_call: TRBJ2-7
cdr3_length: 16

cdr3_aa: CASSLGTSSYEQYF
cdr3_nt: TGTGCCAGCAGCTTGGGGACTAGCTCCTACGAGCAGTACTTC
clone_size: .
d_call: TRBD2
v_call: TRBV7-8
j_call: TRBJ2-7
cdr3_length: 14

cdr3_aa: CASSPGQGSSYEQYF
cdr3_nt: TGTGCCAGTAGTCCCGGACAGGGAAGCTCCTACGAGCAGTACTTC
clone_size: .
d_call: TRBD1
v_call: TRBV19
j_call: TRBJ2-7
cdr3_length: 15

cdr3_aa: CASSLTSGTNTGELFF
cdr3_nt: TGTGCCAGCAGCCTAACTAGCGGAACAAACACCGGGGAGCTGTTTTTT
clone_size: .
d_call: TRBD2
v_call: TRBV7-2
j_call: TRBJ2-2
cdr3_length: 16

cdr3_aa: CASSTGRELNEQFF
cdr3_nt: TGTGCCAGCAGTACGGGGCGGGAACTCAATGAGCAGTTCTTC
clone_size: once
d_call: .
v_call: TRBV6-2/TRBV6-3
j_call: TRBJ2-1
cdr3_length: 14

cdr3_aa: CASSWTGVTEAFF
cdr3_nt: TGCGCCAGCAGCTGGACAGGGGTCACTGAAGCTTTCTTT
clone_size: .
d_call: TRBD1
v_call: TRBV5-1
j_call: TRBJ1-1
cdr3_length: 13

cdr3_aa: CASSLVEGLYEQYF
cdr3_nt: TGTGCCAGCAGCTTAGTGGAGGGCTTATACGAGCAGTACTTC
clone_size: .
d_call: .
v_call: TRBV7-2
j_call: TRBJ2-7
cdr3_length: 14

cdr3_aa: CASAGATYEQYF
cdr3_nt: TGTGCCAGCGCGGGGGCGACCTACGAGCAGTACTTC
clone_size: .
d_call: .
v_call: TRBV9
j_call: TRBJ2-7
cdr3_length: 12

cdr3_aa: CASSLEGVRYGYTF
cdr3_nt: TGCGCCAGCAGCTTGGAGGGGGTCAGATACGGCTACACCTTC
clone_size: .
d_call: .
v_call: TRBV5-1
j_call: TRBJ1-2
cdr3_length: 14

cdr3_aa: CASSLAGDNTEAFF
cdr3_nt: TGCGCCAGCAGCTTGGCGGGGGACAACACTGAAGCTTTCTTT
clone_size: .
d_call: .
v_call: TRBV5-1
j_call: TRBJ1-1
cdr3_length: 14

cdr3_aa: CASSLFGRLADTQYF
cdr3_nt: TGCGCCAGCAGCTTGTTTGGACGGCTGGCAGATACGCAGTATTTT
clone_size: .
d_call: .
v_call: TRBV5-1
j_call: TRBJ2-3
cdr3_length: 15

cdr3_aa: CASSSGTGNTIYF
cdr3_nt: TGTGCCAGCAGTTCAGGGACTGGAAACACCATATATTTT
clone_size: .
d_call: .
v_call: TRBV27
j_call: TRBJ1-3
cdr3_length: 13

cdr3_aa: CASSSSSGRAYEQYF
cdr3_nt: TGCGCCAGCAGCTCCTCTAGCGGGAGAGCCTACGAGCAGTACTTC
clone_size: .
d_call: TRBD2
v_call: TRBV5-1
j_call: TRBJ2-7
cdr3_length: 15

cdr3_aa: CASSLVGLATNEQFF
cdr3_nt: TGTGCCAGCAGCTTGGTAGGGTTGGCAACCAATGAGCAGTTCTTC
clone_size: .
d_call: .
v_call: TRBV5-6
j_call: TRBJ2-1
cdr3_length: 15

cdr3_aa: CASKVGLLSYEQYF
cdr3_nt: TGTGCCAGCAAGGTAGGGCTCCTCTCCTACGAGCAGTACTTC
clone_size: .
d_call: .
v_call: TRBV27
j_call: TRBJ2-7
cdr3_length: 14

cdr3_aa: CSVGNTPIDTQLFF
cdr3_nt: TGCAGCGTTGGAAACACACCCATCGACACGCAGCTGTTTTTT
clone_size: .
d_call: .
v_call: TRBV29-1
j_call: TRBJ2-2
cdr3_length: 14

cdr3_aa: CASSLGGRFYNEQFF
cdr3_nt: TGTGCCAGCAGTTTAGGGGGGAGATTCTACAATGAGCAGTTCTTC
clone_size: .
d_call: .
v_call: TRBV28
j_call: TRBJ2-1
cdr3_length: 15

cdr3_aa: CASGPNYGYTF
cdr3_nt: TGTGCCAGCGGTCCTAACTATGGCTACACCTTC
clone_size: .
d_call: .
v_call: TRBV7-2
j_call: TRBJ1-2
cdr3_length: 11

cdr3_aa: CASSLAMDRAHSPLHF
cdr3_nt: TGTGCCAGCAGCTTAGCGATGGACAGGGCTCATTCACCCCTCCACTTT
clone_size: .
d_call: TRBD1
v_call: TRBV7-2
j_call: TRBJ1-6
cdr3_length: 16

cdr3_aa: CASSVTGTSIETQYF
cdr3_nt: TGTGCCAGCAGCGTAACCGGGACTAGCATTGAGACCCAGTACTTC
clone_size: few
d_call: TRBD2
v_call: TRBV9
j_call: TRBJ2-5
cdr3_length: 15

cdr3_aa: CASSESDLYRIGENTEAFF
cdr3_nt: TGTGCCAGCAGTGAAAGTGATCTTTATAGGATTGGTGAGAACACTGAAGCTTTCTTT
clone_size: .
d_call: .
v_call: TRBV6-1
j_call: TRBJ1-1
cdr3_length: 19

cdr3_aa: CATSEGTSGTETQYF
cdr3_nt: TGTGCCACCTCAGAGGGGACTAGCGGGACGGAGACCCAGTACTTC
clone_size: .
d_call: TRBD2
v_call: TRBV19
j_call: TRBJ2-5
cdr3_length: 15

cdr3_aa: CASSGEFPEAFF
cdr3_nt: TGTGCCAGCAGCGGGGAATTCCCTGAAGCTTTCTTT
clone_size: .
d_call: .
v_call: TRBV2
j_call: TRBJ1-1
cdr3_length: 12

cdr3_aa: CATKGPTHNEQFF
cdr3_nt: TGTGCCACCAAAGGCCCGACTCACAATGAGCAGTTCTTC
clone_size: .
d_call: .
v_call: TRBV24-1
j_call: TRBJ2-1
cdr3_length: 13

cdr3_aa: CASSEGLGGRGYTF
cdr3_nt: TGTGCCAGCAGTGAAGGCCTGGGCGGGCGAGGCTACACCTTC
clone_size: once
d_call: .
v_call: TRBV2
j_call: TRBJ1-2
cdr3_length: 14

cdr3_aa: CASRVGRGEYGYTF
cdr3_nt: TGTGCCAGCAGAGTCGGCAGGGGTGAATATGGCTACACCTTC
clone_size: .
d_call: .
v_call: TRBV6-5
j_call: TRBJ1-2
cdr3_length: 14

cdr3_aa: CASTAGGNTIYF
cdr3_nt: TGTGCCAGTACCGCGGGGGGAAACACCATATATTTT
clone_size: .
d_call: .
v_call: TRBV19
j_call: TRBJ1-3
cdr3_length: 12

cdr3_aa: CASSFGGRELYF
cdr3_nt: TGTGCCAGCAGTTTCGGTGGGCGGGAATTGTACTTC
clone_size: .
d_call: .
v_call: TRBV6-5
j_call: TRBJ2-5
cdr3_length: 12

cdr3_aa: CATRRDRGPYEQYF
cdr3_nt: TGTGCCACCAGAAGGGACAGGGGCCCCTACGAGCAGTACTTC
clone_size: .
d_call: TRBD1
v_call: TRBV15
j_call: TRBJ2-7
cdr3_length: 14

cdr3_aa: CASRWTSSGDTQYF
cdr3_nt: TGTGCCAGCAGATGGACTAGCTCGGGGGATACGCAGTATTTT
clone_size: .
d_call: TRBD2
v_call: TRBV2
j_call: TRBJ2-3
cdr3_length: 14

cdr3_aa: CASSSQGAHTDTQYF
cdr3_nt: TGCGCCAGCAGCTCCCAGGGGGCCCACACAGATACGCAGTATTTT
clone_size: .
d_call: TRBD1
v_call: TRBV5-1
j_call: TRBJ2-3
cdr3_length: 15

cdr3_aa: CASSYSVGQGADTQYF
cdr3_nt: TGTGCCAGCAGTTACTCCGTCGGACAGGGGGCAGATACGCAGTATTTT
clone_size: few
d_call: TRBD1
v_call: TRBV6-5
j_call: TRBJ2-3
cdr3_length: 16

cdr3_aa: CASSLKGPSSYEQYF
cdr3_nt: TGTGCCAGCAGTTTAAAGGGGCCCTCCTCCTACGAGCAGTACTTC
clone_size: .
d_call: .
v_call: TRBV27
j_call: TRBJ2-7
cdr3_length: 15

cdr3_aa: CASSPAWGAGDTIYF
cdr3_nt: TGTGCCAGCAGCCCAGCATGGGGGGCTGGGGACACCATATATTTT
clone_size: .
d_call: .
v_call: TRBV7-2
j_call: TRBJ1-3
cdr3_length: 15

cdr3_aa: CAISEGPSPYEQYF
cdr3_nt: TGTGCCATCAGTGAAGGCCCCAGTCCCTACGAGCAGTACTTC
clone_size: .
d_call: .
v_call: TRBV10-3
j_call: TRBJ2-7
cdr3_length: 14

cdr3_aa: CASSPRGGHTDTQYF
cdr3_nt: TGTGCCAGCAGCCCCCGAGGAGGACACACAGATACGCAGTATTTT
clone_size: .
d_call: .
v_call: TRBV7-9
j_call: TRBJ2-3
cdr3_length: 15

cdr3_aa: CASTTGQYGYTF
cdr3_nt: TGTGCCAGCACGACAGGCCAATATGGCTACACCTTC
clone_size: .
d_call: .
v_call: TRBV11-3
j_call: TRBJ1-2
cdr3_length: 12

cdr3_aa: CASSLLGGFYGYTF
cdr3_nt: TGTGCCAGCAGCCTCCTTGGGGGGTTCTATGGCTACACCTTC
clone_size: .
d_call: .
v_call: TRBV9
j_call: TRBJ1-2
cdr3_length: 14

cdr3_aa: CASSRQRRTEAFF
cdr3_nt: TGTGCCAGCAGTAGACAGCGAAGGACTGAAGCTTTCTTT
clone_size: .
d_call: .
v_call: TRBV6-5
j_call: TRBJ1-1
cdr3_length: 13

cdr3_aa: CASSLGQGYSPLHF
cdr3_nt: TGTGCCAGCAGCTTAGGGCAGGGTTATTCACCCCTCCACTTT
clone_size: .
d_call: .
v_call: TRBV7-9
j_call: TRBJ1-6
cdr3_length: 14

cdr3_aa: CASSLGIGETQYF
cdr3_nt: TGTGCCAGCAGCTTAGGTATAGGGGAGACCCAGTACTTC
clone_size: .
d_call: .
v_call: TRBV7-6
j_call: TRBJ2-5
cdr3_length: 13

cdr3_aa: CASSFSISGGEAFF
cdr3_nt: TGTGCCAGCAGTTTCTCTATTAGCGGGGGTGAAGCTTTCTTT
clone_size: .
d_call: .
v_call: TRBV27
j_call: TRBJ1-1
cdr3_length: 14

cdr3_aa: CASSPLRGPYEQYF
cdr3_nt: TGTGCCAGCAGCCCTTTGCGGGGACCCTACGAGCAGTACTTC
clone_size: .
d_call: .
v_call: TRBV3-1/TRBV3-2
j_call: TRBJ2-7
cdr3_length: 14

cdr3_aa: CASSLGRQPNEKLFF
cdr3_nt: TGTGCCAGCAGCTTAGGTCGACAGCCTAATGAAAAACTGTTTTTT
clone_size: .
d_call: .
v_call: TRBV11-1
j_call: TRBJ1-4
cdr3_length: 15

cdr3_aa: CASSATLAGGTDTQYF
cdr3_nt: TGTGCCAGCAGCGCCACTCTAGCGGGGGGCACAGATACGCAGTATTTT
clone_size: few
d_call: TRBD2
v_call: TRBV9
j_call: TRBJ2-3
cdr3_length: 16